This T cell receptor beta chain stems from a study of regulatory T cells in long-lasting Graves disease (dated by TCRdb to about 2021). Background for the entire study: Newly diagnosed Graves' disease patients had taken antithyroid drugs for less than 3 months. This study used TCR sequencing and RNA sequencing of peripheral blood to compare persistent Graves' disease patients against newly diagnosed Graves' disease patients. The study was conducted in China and was registered as a clinical trial. TCR sequencing covered roughly 13 persistent and about 20 newly diagnosed Graves' disease patients, around 35 samples in total.

Read against the paper, the sample's time point label means: newly diagnosed GD, antithyroid drugs for less than 3 months. RNA was extracted from PBMCs in TRIzol for both TCR sequencing and RNA sequencing. The diagnosis of Graves' disease followed American Thyroid Association guidelines. Patients for the study were recruited at an endocrinology department in Xi'an, China. Each patient gave 8.5 to 9.5 milliliters of peripheral blood, collected in an EDTA anticoagulant tube. Ficoll Paque Plus density gradient separation was used to isolate PBMCs, and no further T cell sorting was done. An Agilent 2100 Bioanalyzer and agarose gel were used to assess RNA quality, and a NanoDrop 2000 was used to measure RNA concentration. V ends up 3 bases short and J 3 bases short, with an unmatched junction base count of 4. From the cysteine through the phenylalanine, the CDR3 covers 14 amino acids. CDR3 DNA is the only sequence kept; it has 42 bases, read in frame from the first base. The germline V gene (reference sequence) sets CDR1 to LGHDT and CDR2 to YNNKEL.

General findings and caveats noted by the study authors: The authors noted that the small sample size was a limitation that may lower accuracy. Compared with newly diagnosed patients, persistent Graves' disease patients had lower TCR Shannon entropy and fewer highly expanded clones, which suggests clonal expansion. Sequencing and analysis were limited to the TCR beta chain. TRBV28, TRBJ1-2 and TRBJ2-5 were preferentially used in persistent disease, while TRBV20-1 and TRBJ2-1 were favored in newly diagnosed disease. More public clonotypes were shared among persistent patients (around 2,600) than among newly diagnosed patients (more than 950). Only peripheral blood was studied, because thyroid tissue, the primary lesion, was inaccessible.

The library was obtained by multiplex PCR. The sequencing machine was an Illumina HiSeq 4000. TCR beta libraries were built with iRepertoire HTBI primers and Arm-PCR amplification of CDR3 regions. Before sequencing, the PCR products went through gel purification. Per the original workflow: Gene usage analysis of CDR3 amino acid clonotypes used the 60 to 80 TRBV and approximately 13 TRBJ segments found across samples. COPE and FqMerger were used to merge filtered high-quality paired reads into contigs. BLAST was used to align contigs to IMGT TRBV, TRBD and TRBJ reference genes, with CDR3 defined following IMGT. Any clonotype with a frequency above 0.1% was classified as a highly expanded clone. Shannon entropy served as the measure of repertoire diversity, while the Gini coefficient captured V-J evenness. A clonotype was considered public if more than one individual shared it. TCRdb reprocessing: public reads trimmed at Q25 with fastp, clones called with MiXCR, in-frame beta chains kept. Every distinct CDR3 protein forms one entry, paired with its most common genes and DNA. Clone size and V and J calls follow TCRdb, not the original study. The sample includes over 300,000 distinct CDR3 sequences, with roughly 15% observed a single time. Together, the top ten hold approximately 22% of the sample.

This clonotype was counted many times. Its antigen target is currently unknown. Base qualities are not recorded, but no much larger clone differs from it by a single base. The sample was peripheral blood mononuclear cells (PBMCs), taken at new diagnosis, from a patient treated with antithyroid drugs. The TCR sequence derives from a female donor with Graves disease. The sequence links TRBV3-1 to TRBJ1-2; TRBD1 fits 7 bases in the junction. The CDR3 region: CASSQDRLHYGYTF. The DNA sequence is as follows: TGTGCCAGCAGCCAGGACAGGCTCCACTATGGCTACACCTTC.